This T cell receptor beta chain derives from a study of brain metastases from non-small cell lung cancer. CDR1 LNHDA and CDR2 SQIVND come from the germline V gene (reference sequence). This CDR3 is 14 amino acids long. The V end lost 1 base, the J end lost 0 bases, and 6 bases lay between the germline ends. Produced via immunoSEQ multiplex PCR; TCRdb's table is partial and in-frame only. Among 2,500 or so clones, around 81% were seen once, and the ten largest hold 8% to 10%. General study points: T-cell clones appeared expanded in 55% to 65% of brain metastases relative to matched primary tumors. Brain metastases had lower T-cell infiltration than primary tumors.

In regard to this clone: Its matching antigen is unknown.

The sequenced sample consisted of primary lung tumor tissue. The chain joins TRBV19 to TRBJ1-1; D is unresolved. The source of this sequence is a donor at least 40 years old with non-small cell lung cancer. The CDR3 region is CASSIGSVNTEAFF. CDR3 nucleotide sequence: TGTGCCAGTAGTATAGGGTCGGTGAACACTGAAGCTTTCTTT.